The text below deals with one TCR beta chain. Its antigen remains unidentified. The record originates from a study of PD-L1 blockade in urothelial cancer. Background on the study: Prior regimens of chemotherapy numbered 0 to 3 per patient. Blood drawn 3 weeks (second dose) and 6 weeks after treatment start was analyzed. General observations from the study: Better progression-free and overall survival followed lower pretreatment blood clonality.

Germline CDR1 and CDR2: SGHRS and YFSETQ. The ends were cut back, 0 bases at V and 1 base at J, with 7 bases in the middle. This CDR3 has 14 residues. Profiling relied on immunoSEQ multiplex PCR, and the TCRdb table lists in-frame clones only, not all of them. The repertoire includes 35,000 to 55,000 clones, roughly 80% of them detected once, and 2.5% to 3% sits in the top ten. The material sequenced was PBMCs, taken around atezolizumab (anti-PD-L1) treatment. This chain connects TRBV5-1 to TRBJ1-1; the D gene is possibly TRBD1 (5 bases). The origin of this receptor is a man aged 65 to 79 with urothelial cancer. CDR3 DNA sequence: TGCGCCAGCAGCTTGGGACAGAGGAACACTGAAGCTTTCTTT. It specifies CASSLGQRNTEAFF.